These T cell receptor beta chains were read from a single sample in a study of cytomegalovirus exposure and HLA in healthy donors. The table came from immunoSEQ multiplex PCR; TCRdb's copy has only in-frame clones and leaves some out. The sample gives 150,000 to 200,000 clones, approximately 84% of which show up once; around 5% is in the top ten. The sequenced material came from PBMCs. The receptors shown here come from a girl aged 10 to 17 in good health and CMV-seropositive. Both conserved end residues are part of each CDR3. D genes are given only for firm matches. Rows may omit the clone size; those that give it use once, few, many or a size class.

d_gene,j_gene,v_gene,len,abundance,CDR3nt,CDR3aa
TRBD1,TRBJ2-7,TRBV9,13,NA,TGTGCCAGCAGCGTCCGGGACAGTACTACGCAGTACTTC,CASSVRDSTTQYF
NA,TRBJ1-4,TRBV7-6,14,NA,TGTGCCAGCAGCTTAGACAGACGTTCTGAAAAACTGTTTTTT,CASSLDRRSEKLFF
TRBD1,TRBJ1-4,TRBV5-1,14,few,TGCGCCAGCAGCGAAGGGACAGGCGTGGGGAAACTGTTTTTT,CASSEGTGVGKLFF
TRBD1,TRBJ1-2,TRBV7-7,16,few,TGTGCTAGCAGCTTTGCTTGGGGACAGGGGGCAAGTGGCTACACCTTC,CASSFAWGQGASGYTF
NA,TRBJ2-1,TRBV14,16,NA,TGTGCCAGCAGCCAAGGAGGGCATCGCTCCTACAATGAGCAGTTCTTC,CASSQGGHRSYNEQFF
NA,TRBJ2-5,TRBV5-6,13,NA,TGTGCCAGCAGCCAAACAGGGATGAGGGAGCAGTACTTC,CASSQTGMREQYF
NA,TRBJ1-1,TRBV28,15,NA,TGTGCCAGCAGCTCCATACTGCCTGAGAACACTGAAGCTTTCTTT,CASSSILPENTEAFF
TRBD1,TRBJ1-2,TRBV9,16,NA,TGTGCCAGCAGCGTAGGGGAGACAGGGGGCGTCAATGGCTACACCTTC,CASSVGETGGVNGYTF
NA,TRBJ2-3,TRBV27,14,NA,TGTGCCAGCAGTTTATGGACTAGCACAGATACGCAGTATTTT,CASSLWTSTDTQYF
TRBD1,TRBJ1-5,TRBV15,18,NA,TGTGCCACCAGCCAGGGGACAGGCCCCCCTTTATCGGTTCAGCCCCAGCATTTT,CATSQGTGPPLSVQPQHF
NA,TRBJ1-2,TRBV7-9,16,NA,TGTTCCAGCAGCCCCCCTGCCTCTGACAGGAAATATGGCTACACCTTC,CSSSPPASDRKYGYTF
NA,TRBJ1-1,TRBV28,14,NA,TGTGCCAGCAGTTTATTGTCTCGGAACACTGAAGCTTTCTTT,CASSLLSRNTEAFF
TRBD1,TRBJ2-5,TRBV5-1,13,NA,TGCGCCAGCACTTCGGACAGGCGGGAGACCCAGTACTTC,CASTSDRRETQYF
TRBD1,TRBJ2-7,TRBV5-8,13,NA,TGTGCCAGCAGTCCCGGACAGGGGGAAGAGCAGTACTTC,CASSPGQGEEQYF
NA,TRBJ2-7,TRBV27,14,NA,TGTGCCAGCAGTAGACTACCGAGCTCCTACGAGCAGTACTTC,CASSRLPSSYEQYF
TRBD1,TRBJ1-2,TRBV2,12,once,TGTGCCAGCAGACAGGGGGTCTCTGGCTACACCTTC,CASRQGVSGYTF
TRBD1,TRBJ1-3,TRBV7-9,15,once,TGTGCCAGCAGCCGGACAGGGGAGGCAGGAAACACCATATATTTT,CASSRTGEAGNTIYF
NA,TRBJ2-5,TRBV6-5,15,NA,TGTGCCAGCTCTAGGGGGGGGCGTCGTCAAGAGACCCAGTACTTC,CASSRGGRRQETQYF
NA,TRBJ1-5,TRBV4-1,15,NA,TGCGCCAGCAGCCCCTCTGGCGGGGGCAATCAGCCCCAGCATTTT,CASSPSGGGNQPQHF
TRBD1,TRBJ1-1,TRBV30,13,NA,TGTGCCTATACGGGACAGCCGGGGTCTGAAGCTTTCTTT,CAYTGQPGSEAFF
TRBD2,TRBJ2-1,TRBV15,17,NA,TGTGCCACCAGCAGGGGTCGCGGGGGGGGTTTGGGGAATGAGCAGTTCTTC,CATSRGRGGGLGNEQFF
TRBD2,TRBJ2-5,TRBV9,17,NA,TGTGCCAGCAGCGTAGCTACGACTAGCGGGCGGGAAGAGACCCAGTACTTC,CASSVATTSGREETQYF
TRBD1,TRBJ1-2,TRBV4-1,16,NA,TGCGCCAGCAGCCAAGAACCGCAGGGGGTAGACTATGGCTACACCTTC,CASSQEPQGVDYGYTF
NA,TRBJ1-2,TRBV29-1,12,NA,TGCAGCGTTCTCCGAGAGAACTATGGCTACACCTTC,CSVLRENYGYTF
TRBD2,TRBJ2-3,TRBV5-1,15,NA,TGCGCCAGCAACGTAGCGGGGGCGATCACAGATACGCAGTATTTT,CASNVAGAITDTQYF
NA,TRBJ1-4,TRBV27,14,NA,TGTGCCAGCAAATCGACCCCAGCGTATGAAAAACTGTTTTTT,CASKSTPAYEKLFF
TRBD1,TRBJ1-1,TRBV5-1,15,NA,TGCGCCAGCAGCTGGGGGGACAGGGTAGACACTGAAGCTTTCTTT,CASSWGDRVDTEAFF
NA,TRBJ2-1,TRBV9,16,NA,TGTGCCAGCAGCGTCGGGGGTGGAAACTCCTACAATGAGCAGTTCTTC,CASSVGGGNSYNEQFF
TRBD1,TRBJ2-5,TRBV7-4,14,NA,TGTGCCAGCAGCAGGACAGGACCCCAAGAGACCCAGTACTTC,CASSRTGPQETQYF
NA,TRBJ1-3,TRBV18,12,NA,TGTGCCAGCTCACCGGACAGAGACACCATATATTTT,CASSPDRDTIYF
NA,TRBJ2-1,TRBV20-1,11,NA,TGCAGTGCTAGGCGGCTTGGTGAGCAGTTCTTC,CSARRLGEQFF
TRBD1,TRBJ1-1,TRBV27,14,NA,TGTGCCAGCAGTGCTAGGGGGCCAGTCACTGAAGCTTTCTTT,CASSARGPVTEAFF
TRBD1,TRBJ2-1,TRBV11-2,17,few,TGTGCCAGCAGCTCGGGGACAGGGCGCTCGTTCGGTGATGAGCAGTTCTTC,CASSSGTGRSFGDEQFF
TRBD1,TRBJ2-2,TRBV10-3,13,NA,TGTGCCATCAACAGGGGGTCTACCGGGGAGCTGTTTTTT,CAINRGSTGELFF
NA,TRBJ1-1,TRBV6-4,12,NA,TGTGCCAGCAGTTTAGACGGGACTGAAGCTTTCTTT,CASSLDGTEAFF
TRBD2,TRBJ2-5,TRBV19,15,NA,TGTGCCAGTAGTATCTGGGCTAGCGGGGGAGAGACCCAGTACTTC,CASSIWASGGETQYF
TRBD1,TRBJ1-5,TRBV27,16,NA,TGTGCCAGCAGCGTAACAGGGGGCTATGACAATCAGCCCCAGCATTTT,CASSVTGGYDNQPQHF
NA,TRBJ2-3,TRBV6-6,15,NA,TGTGCCAGCAGTAGGCTGGGAGGAGGCACAGATACGCAGTATTTT,CASSRLGGGTDTQYF